Here is one T cell receptor beta chain with its context. The antigen remains undetermined. This entry belongs to a study of cytomegalovirus exposure and HLA in healthy donors. The study's findings and limits: While the bulk of TCR sequences proved rare, some public TCRs turned up in many donors. Differences between HLA loci emerged in a later analysis of TCR association rates, with DRB1 most and HLA-C fewest.

The CDR3 runs to 15 residues. The germline CDR1 and CDR2 sequences are LNHDA and SQIVND (reference sequence). The V and J ends lost 1 base and 7 bases respectively, with 14 bases between them. PCR primers comprised 60 Vbeta and 13 Jbeta primers. Profiled with immunoSEQ multiplex PCR; TCRdb holds only in-frame clones, not every one. The sample includes 150,000 to 200,000 clones, 65% to 80% of them seen just once. The V and J genes are TRBV19 and TRBJ1-5; perhaps TRBD1 as D (6 bases). Sample: PBMCs. This TCR came from a woman in her twenties or thirties in good health and CMV-seronegative. This CDR3 is CASSIATRGAQPQHF. As DNA, the CDR3 is TGTGCCAGTAGTATAGCGACCCGGGGGGCGCAGCCCCAGCATTTT.